Shown below are 20 T cell receptor beta chains from a single sample sequenced in a study of shared clonotypes between healthy human individuals. Assay: immunoSEQ multiplex PCR; the TCRdb copy retains only in-frame clones and omits some. The sample yields approximately 2.4 million clones, 90% to 97% seen once. Input material: naive CD4+ T cells sorted from blood. Subset specified: CD45RA+ positively selected. The receptors derive from a man aged 18 to 30 in good health.

The rearrangement uses TRBV19 and TRBJ2-7; 9 nucleotides agree with TRBD1. The trim removed 5 bases at V and 6 bases at J, leaving 11 bases unmatched. Germline values: CDR1 LNHDA, CDR2 SQIVND (reference sequence). This CDR3 spans 15 amino acids. CDR3 residues: CASSPPGQGGSEQYF. The CDR3 nucleotides read TGTGCCAGTAGTCCACCGGGACAGGGAGGGAGCGAGCAGTACTTC.

This sequence joins TRBV25-1 and TRBJ2-7; TRBD1 matches 7 bases. The trim removed 4 bases at V and 4 bases at J, leaving 7 bases unmatched. Germline V gene data show CDR1 as MGHDK and CDR2 as SYGVNS. The CDR3 covers 14 residues. CDR3 DNA: TGTGCCAGCAGTGCCATAGACAGGGCGTACGAGCAGTACTTC. This sequence encodes CASSAIDRAYEQYF.

The chain employs TRBV7-2 and TRBJ1-2; D is uncertain. Germline V lookup: CDR1 SGHTA, CDR2 FQGNSA. The CDR3 runs 14 residues. V lost 1 base and J 4 bases, leaving 10 bases between the germline ends. The CDR3, as DNA: TGTGCCAGCAGCTTAGGCGCCTGGGGCTATGGCTACACCTTC. Protein: CASSLGAWGYGYTF.

This clone was detected only once. This chain connects TRBV7-2 to TRBJ2-7, with 9 nucleotides matching TRBD2. The V segment lost 7 bases and the J segment 2 bases; nucleotides outside the gene matches: 6. Germline CDR1 and CDR2: SGHTA and FQGNSA. The CDR3 runs 14 residues. The DNA of the CDR3 is TGTGCCAGCAAACTAGCGGGCCAAACCTACGAGCAGTACTTC. Amino acids: CASKLAGQTYEQYF.

This chain joins TRBV29-1 and TRBJ2-1; TRBD2 agrees at 9 bases. Unmatched junction bases numbered 6, after V lost 6 bases and J lost 6 bases. The germline gives CDR1 SQVTM, CDR2 ANQGSEA. The CDR3 totals 13 residues. CDR3 nucleotide sequence: TGCAGCGTGCTACTAGCGGGCCTCAATGAGCAGTTCTTC. Protein: CSVLLAGLNEQFF.

J is TRBJ2-1 and V is TRBV5-1, with D tentatively TRBD1 (7 bases). V dropped 3 bases and J dropped 9 bases, with 16 bases sitting between them. Germline V gene data show CDR1 as SGHRS and CDR2 as YFSETQ. This CDR3 has 14 residues. This CDR3 reads CASSSPNRGGEQFF. The CDR3 DNA is TGCGCCAGCAGCTCCCCCAACAGGGGAGGTGAGCAGTTCTTC. The full variable domain, completed using reference TRBV5-1 and TRBJ2-1, is KAGVTQTPRYLIKTRGQQVTLSCSPISGHRSVSWYQQTPGQGLQFLFEYFSETQRNKGNFPGRFSGRQFSNSRSEMNVSTLELGDSALYLCASSSPNRGGEQFFGPGTRLTVL.

DNA for the CDR3: TGTGCCAGCAGTGTGACAGAGAGGGAGCAGTACTTC. This translates into CASSVTEREQYF. The J gene is TRBJ2-7, the V gene TRBV6-1; maybe TRBD1 (5 bases). V lost 4 bases, J lost 7 bases, and 11 bases lay in between. The CDR3 is made up of 12 amino acids. Germline V gene sequence: CDR1 MNHNS, CDR2 SASEGT.

The V gene is TRBV7-9, the J gene TRBJ1-2; D ambiguous. The CDR3 spans 13 residues. The germline V gene encodes CDR1 SEHNR and CDR2 FQNEAQ (reference sequence). Trimming pared 7 bases from V and 4 bases from J, leaving 13 bases between. The CDR3 DNA follows: TGTGCCAGCACCGAAAGGGCAACCTATGGCTACACCTTC. Its protein is CASTERATYGYTF.

The CDR3 coding sequence is TGTGCCAGCCTCGGTTTGGAGGAAGGCGGAAACACCATATATTTT. It codes for CASLGLEEGGNTIYF. The chain couples TRBV18 to TRBJ1-3; no clear D. This CDR3 contains 15 residues. The germline V and J ends were trimmed by 8 bases and 4 bases, with 18 bases remaining between them. The V gene's germline CDR1 is KGHSH and CDR2 LQKENI.

The rearrangement uses TRBV15 and TRBJ1-5, with D uncertain. The CDR3 runs to 16 residues. Trimming stripped 1 base from V and 0 bases from J, with 10 bases between. Germline V CDR1 and CDR2: LNHNV, YYDKDF (reference sequence). In nucleotides, the CDR3 is TGTGCCACCAGCAGAGTTCGAGACGGTAGCAATCAGCCCCAGCATTTT. Translated: CATSRVRDGSNQPQHF.

This chain links TRBV5-6 with TRBJ2-5; weak D call: TRBD1 (7 bases). The CDR3 runs 14 residues. The V gene lost 4 bases and the J gene lost 1 base, with 11 bases spanning the gap. Germline assignment: CDR1 SGHDT and CDR2 YYEEEE. Here the CDR3 reads CASSAGQIQETQYF. The CDR3 DNA reads as TGTGCCAGCAGCGCGGGACAGATCCAAGAGACCCAGTACTTC.

The rearrangement links TRBV9 to TRBJ2-6, with D unclear. CDR3 length: 16 residues. V shed 4 bases and J shed 0 bases, with 11 bases lying between them. Germline V gene data show CDR1 as SGDLS and CDR2 as YYNGEE. The DNA for the CDR3 is TGTGCCAGCAGCTCGCACCAGCGCTCTGGGGCCAACGTCCTGACTTTC. Protein sequence: CASSSHQRSGANVLTF.

This rearrangement joins TRBV6-5 to TRBJ1-5, with D maybe TRBD1 (5 bases). Germline CDR1 is MNHEY and CDR2 is SVGAGI. The CDR3 has 16 amino acids. V lost 4 bases to trimming and J lost 3 bases, with 16 bases between them. CDR3 sequence: CASSWRVTAYNQPQHF. The CDR3 DNA reads TGTGCCAGCAGTTGGCGAGTGACAGCCTACAATCAGCCCCAGCATTTT.

V is TRBV10-1 and J is TRBJ2-2; the D is unclear. V lost 6 bases to trimming and J lost 1 base, with 18 bases between them. Germline V gene lookup returns CDR1 WNHNN and CDR2 SYGVQD (reference sequence). CDR3 length: 17 residues. The CDR3 bases are TGCGCCAGCAGCCGCAGTGTTCTAACCCTGAACACCGGGGAGCTGTTTTTT. Protein product: CASSRSVLTLNTGELFF.

This clone was detected only once. V usage is TRBV2 and J usage is TRBJ2-7; D gene ambiguous. Trimming took 1 base from V and 0 from J, leaving 19 bases between them. This CDR3 has 18 amino acids. The germline CDR1 and CDR2 sequences are SNHLY and FYNNEI. The CDR3 loop reads CASSEELSSDTYSYEQYF. Here the CDR3 DNA reads TGTGCCAGCAGTGAAGAGTTATCGTCAGACACCTACTCCTACGAGCAGTACTTC.

The V call is TRBV7-2, the J call TRBJ2-2; weak D call: TRBD1 (5 bases). V was clipped by 9 bases and J by 1 base, with 18 bases between them. The CDR3 spans 16 residues. Germline CDR1 is SGHTA and CDR2 is FQGNSA. This chain's CDR3 is CASGTRQTRNTGELFF. CDR3 bases: TGTGCCAGTGGAACCCGACAGACCAGGAACACCGGGGAGCTGTTTTTT.

This clone was counted a single time. A junction end diverges from the germline sequence, so it may reflect a read error. The chain carries TRBV11-2 and TRBJ2-2, with 7 bases fitting TRBD1. Germline V lookup: CDR1 SGHAT, CDR2 FQNNGV. This CDR3 contains 14 residues. CDR3 protein: CASSLDRDPGELFF. CDR3 in DNA: TGTGCCAGCAGCCTAGACAGGGATCCCGGGGAGCTGTTTTTT.

The CDR3 is CASNEGRRTEAFF. For the CDR3, the DNA is TGTGCCAGTAACGAGGGAAGAAGAACTGAAGCTTTCTTT. This chain uses TRBV19 with TRBJ1-1; D is unclear. In germline, CDR1 is LNHDA, CDR2 SQIVND (reference sequence). The CDR3 is 13 amino acids. V was clipped by 7 bases and J by 5 bases, with 14 bases between them.

The rearrangement links TRBV10-3 to TRBJ2-7; D might be TRBD1 or TRBD2, each matching 5 bases. The CDR3 has 12 residues. With 0 bases removed from V and 10 bases from J, the gap between germline ends came to 10 bases. Germline V CDR1 and CDR2: ENHRY, SYGVKD. CDR3 nucleotides: TGTGCCATCAGTGAGTCGTTGGGGGAACAGTACTTC. Translation: CAISESLGEQYF.

The CDR3 DNA reads as TGTGCCAGTAGTAAACTATCGACCACAGATACGCAGTATTTT. Translated: CASSKLSTTDTQYF. The V call is TRBV19, the J call TRBJ2-3; D is undetermined. The CDR3 spans 14 residues. The germline CDR1 and CDR2 sequences are LNHDA and SQIVND (reference sequence). Trimming pared 4 bases from V and 2 bases from J, leaving 10 bases between.